The 15 T cell receptor beta chains presented below share a single source sample, sequenced in a study of T cell repertoires in cytomegalovirus infection. From the reads, TCRdb called clonotypes with MiXCR, one entry per CDR3 protein. The table shows 110,000 to 150,000 distinct CDR3 sequences, with roughly 6% occurring only once. The sample taken for sequencing was PBMCs. Receptor source: a human donor in good health (CMV status not recorded). Some clones in this sample may be carry-over from other donors' samples.

This clonotype was picked up a small number of times. The genes are TRBV7-8 and TRBJ1-2; weak D call: TRBD1 (5 bases). V lost 0 bases and J 6 bases, leaving 14 bases between the germline ends. Germline lookup yields CDR1 SGHVS and CDR2 FQNEAQ. This CDR3 comprises 15 residues. The CDR3 loop is CASSLAGLGGNGYTF. The CDR3, as DNA: TGTGCCAGCAGCTTAGCTGGCCTGGGGGGTAATGGCTACACCTTC. The full variable domain, with the rest looked up from reference TRBV7-8 and TRBJ1-2, is GAGVSQSPRYKVAKRGQDVALRCDPISGHVSLFWYQQALGQGPEFLTYFQNEAQLDKSGLPSDRFFAERPEGSVSTLKIQRTQQEDSAVYLCASSLAGLGGNGYTFGSGTRLTVV.

This clonotype was detected ten times or more. This chain links TRBV28 with TRBJ2-1; 13 bases line up with TRBD2. The CDR3 is 13 amino acids. J gave up 7 bases and V 6 bases, and 0 bases lay outside the gene matches. The germline CDR1 and CDR2 sequences are MDHEN and SYDVKM. CDR3 sequence reads: CASRGLAGNEQFF. The CDR3 DNA sequence: TGTGCCAGCAGGGGACTAGCGGGGAATGAGCAGTTCTTC.

This clonotype was seen a few times. CDR3 coding DNA: TGTGCCAGCAGCTTAGCCCCACAGGCTCGCGGGGAGCTGTTTTTT. This sequence encodes CASSLAPQARGELFF. V gene TRBV11-2 combines with J gene TRBJ2-2; the D gene is possibly TRBD1 (5 bases). The length of the CDR3 is 15 residues. The germline V gene has CDR1 SGHAT and CDR2 FQNNGV. The germline V and J ends were trimmed by 1 base and 7 bases, with 13 bases remaining between them.

This clonotype has at least ten counts. V is TRBV7-8 and J is TRBJ1-4; tentative D call: TRBD1 (5 bases). CDR1 is SGHVS, CDR2 FQNEAQ, per germline. CDR3 length equals 16 residues. V lost 4 bases, J lost 0 bases, and 12 bases lay in between. CDR3 loop: CASSSDSFATNEKLFF. In DNA, the CDR3 is TGTGCCAGCAGCTCCGACAGTTTTGCAACTAATGAAAAACTGTTTTTT.

This clonotype was recorded at least ten times. The V and J genes are TRBV4-3 and TRBJ1-2, with TRBD1 matching 9 bases. The V segment lost 1 base and the J segment 8 bases; nucleotides outside the gene matches: 2. The CDR3 has 13 amino acids. The germline gives CDR1 LGHNA, CDR2 YSLEER. The CDR3 here is CASSQVTGGGYTF. Here the CDR3 DNA reads TGCGCCAGCAGCCAAGTTACAGGGGGCGGCTACACCTTC.

This clonotype appeared a few times. The chain couples TRBV7-2 to TRBJ1-1, with D maybe TRBD1 (5 bases). CDR3 length: 15 amino acids. The V end lost 2 bases, the J end lost 3 bases, and 13 bases lay between the germline ends. The germline CDR1 and CDR2 sequences are SGHTA and FQGNSA. CDR3 region: CASSLNLGLDTEAFF. As DNA, the CDR3 is TGTGCCAGCAGCTTAAATCTGGGGCTTGACACTGAAGCTTTCTTT.

The chain carries TRBV7-2 and TRBJ2-3; D ambiguous. The germline V and J ends were trimmed by 5 bases and 0 bases, with 12 bases remaining between them. The germline V gene encodes CDR1 SGHTA and CDR2 FQGNSA. This CDR3 contains 15 residues. This CDR3 reads CASSLNGPSTDTQYF. As DNA, the CDR3 is TGTGCCAGCAGCCTTAACGGGCCTAGCACAGATACGCAGTATTTT.

This clonotype was seen at least ten times. This chain uses TRBV13 with TRBJ2-1, with 9 bases fitting TRBD2. Germline loops: CDR1 PRHDT, CDR2 FYEKMQ (reference sequence). This CDR3 region has 17 residues. After removal of 6 bases from V and 4 bases from J, the junction contained 13 bases not matched to a gene. CDR3 region: CASRTRARTSVYNEQFF. The CDR3 nucleotides read TGTGCCAGCAGAACTCGGGCGCGGACTAGCGTGTACAATGAGCAGTTCTTC.

The chain recombines TRBV2 with TRBJ2-1; possibly TRBD1 or TRBD2 for D (5 bases each). CDR1 SNHLY and CDR2 FYNNEI come from the germline V gene. Between the trimmed V and J ends, which lost 7 bases and 4 bases, there was a span of 11 bases. This CDR3 has 13 amino acids. The CDR3 DNA reads as TGTGCCAGCATGGGGGATACTTACAATGAGCAGTTCTTC. Its translation is CASMGDTYNEQFF.

This clonotype has a count of ten or more. V gene TRBV25-1 combines with J gene TRBJ1-5; D gene ambiguous. The CDR3 spans 12 residues. Trimming stripped 6 bases from V and 10 bases from J, with 13 bases between. Germline assignment: CDR1 MGHDK and CDR2 SYGVNS. This chain's CDR3 is CASRDGIRPQHF. CDR3 coding DNA: TGTGCCAGCAGGGACGGGATCCGACCCCAGCATTTT.

This clonotype was seen repeatedly, ten times or more. The chain is built from TRBV6-1 and TRBJ1-5; 8 bases agree with TRBD1. This CDR3 has 15 amino acids. Germline assignment: CDR1 MNHNS and CDR2 SASEGT. V gave up 6 bases and J gave up 1 base; unmatched junction bases: 5. The DNA of the CDR3 is TGTGCCAGCAGAGAGGACAGGGTCAGCAATCAGCCCCAGCATTTT. This translates into CASREDRVSNQPQHF.

This clonotype was recorded at least ten times. This chain joins TRBV14 and TRBJ1-6; 7 nucleotides align to TRBD1. J was trimmed by 7 bases and V by 2 bases; bases with no gene match: 8. The CDR3 runs to 16 residues. Germline CDR1 reads SGHDN; CDR2 reads FVKESK. For the CDR3, the DNA is TGTGCCAGCAGCCAACTGAGGGACAGAAGAAATTCACCCCTCCACTTT. Amino acids: CASSQLRDRRNSPLHF.

This clonotype appeared many times. The chain carries TRBV10-3 and TRBJ2-3, with 9 bases aligning to TRBD2. V lost 10 bases and J lost 0; bases outside the gene matches: 14. The CDR3 has 17 residues. The V gene's germline CDR1 is ENHRY and CDR2 SYGVKD. The CDR3, as DNA: TGTGCCACTCGGAACTTAGCGGGGGCCTCTAGCACAGATACGCAGTATTTT. Translating it yields CATRNLAGASSTDTQYF.

This clonotype has a count of ten or more. The chain recombines TRBV11-2 with TRBJ2-7; 7 bases align to TRBD1. The CDR3 is 14 amino acids. V lost 5 bases and J lost 1; bases outside the gene matches: 5. Per germline, CDR1 SGHAT and CDR2 FQNNGV. CDR3 amino acids: CASSTYRGSYEQYF. As DNA, the CDR3 is TGTGCCAGCAGCACGTACAGGGGTTCCTACGAGCAGTACTTC. The whole variable domain, filled in from reference TRBV11-2 and TRBJ2-7, reads EAGVAQSPRYKIIEKRQSVAFWCNPISGHATLYWYQQILGQGPKLLIQFQNNGVVDDSQLPKDRFSAERLKGVDSTLKIQPAKLEDSAVYLCASSTYRGSYEQYFGPGTRLTVT.

This chain uses TRBV11-2 with TRBJ2-1; D is uncertain. The CDR3 covers 14 residues. V was trimmed by 5 bases and J by 5 bases, leaving 13 bases between them. Germline V gives CDR1 SGHAT, CDR2 FQNNGV. This chain's CDR3 is CASSDVPRNNEQFF. CDR3 sequence (DNA): TGTGCCAGCAGCGATGTCCCGCGGAACAATGAGCAGTTCTTC. Full variable domain (remainder filled in from reference TRBV11-2 and TRBJ2-1): EAGVAQSPRYKIIEKRQSVAFWCNPISGHATLYWYQQILGQGPKLLIQFQNNGVVDDSQLPKDRFSAERLKGVDSTLKIQPAKLEDSAVYLCASSDVPRNNEQFFGPGTRLTVL.